The clone carrying this TCR beta chain has more than one count but fewer than ten. These data originate in a study of blood T cell repertoires in COVID-19. Study at large: The study drew acute and convalescent COVID-19 samples from the United States, Italy and Spain. Nucleic acid was either cDNA or gDNA, and it came from T cells, B-cell-depleted T cells, or PBMCs.

As originally analysed: Amplification from reference gene primers served as the basis for estimated nucleated cell counts. The method was immunoSEQ multiplex PCR; TCRdb's version includes in-frame clones alone and lacks a portion of them. V and J calls and clone size are given by that table; D and trimming were obtained from the DNA. The data contain approximately 160,000 clones, around 84% of them seen just once; the ten biggest clones take up about 19%. The CDR3 contains 18 residues. V was clipped by 4 bases and J by 2 bases, with 20 bases between them. The germline V gene encodes CDR1 LGHNA and CDR2 YNFKEQ.

The clonotype was recovered from an elderly woman with acute or convalescent COVID-19. The source material was peripheral blood. The chain joins TRBV4-2 to TRBJ2-2; possibly TRBD1 for D (5 bases). The CDR3 protein is CASSLLPVMDINTGELFF. The CDR3 region has the DNA TGTGCCAGCAGCCTATTACCCGTGATGGACATCAACACCGGGGAGCTGTTTTTT.